These T cell receptor beta chains were read from a single sample in a study of blood T cells in healthy people across ages. Via MiXCR, TCRdb re-called the 5' RACE reads, giving one row per CDR3 protein. The sample yields 1.5 million to 2 million distinct CDR3 sequences, roughly 50% seen once. The sample taken for sequencing was blood. The receptors originated from a woman between 40 and 50 years old in good health. Each CDR3 is given with its conserved first and last residue. D genes are given only for firm matches. Some rows mark clone size as missing; the rest say once, few, many or name a class of expanded clone.

>TRBJ2-6|TRBD1|TRBV4-3|NA
TGCGCCAGCAGCCAAGTCCCAACAGGGGGCGCGAGTGGGGCCAACGTCCTGACTTTC
CASSQVPTGGASGANVLTF
>TRBJ2-7|TRBD1|TRBV7-2|few
TGTGCCAGCAGCTTAAACAGGGGGCGAGGCGAGCAGTACTTC
CASSLNRGRGEQYF
>TRBJ2-1|NA|TRBV12-3/TRBV12-4|many
TGTGCCAGCAGTTTGAAGGGGGAGCAGTTCTTC
CASSLKGEQFF
>TRBJ1-2|NA|TRBV6-2/TRBV6-3|NA
TGTGCCAGCAGTTACTACGGAGAAGGACCTCATGGCTACACCTTC
CASSYYGEGPHGYTF
>TRBJ1-6|NA|TRBV12-3/TRBV12-4|NA
TGTGCCAGCAGTTTATTTCGGGCAGGTGTCCACTTT
CASSLFRAGVHF
>TRBJ2-7|TRBD1|TRBV6-5|NA
TGTGCCAGCACCGAAGGACAGGGGAACTACGAGCAGTACTTC
CASTEGQGNYEQYF
>TRBJ2-7|TRBD2|TRBV12-3/TRBV12-4|few
TGTGCCAGCAGCCCACGGCGGGGGGCCTCCTACGAGCAGTACTTC
CASSPRRGASYEQYF
>TRBJ2-7|TRBD2|TRBV3-1|NA
TGTGCCAGCAGCCTTCTAGCGGTGAAATACAATGAGCAGTACTTC
CASSLLAVKYNEQYF
>TRBJ1-6|TRBD1|TRBV6-1|NA
TGTGCCAGCAGTCGAGATACAGGGGGGAATAATTCACCCCTCCACTTT
CASSRDTGGNNSPLHF
>TRBJ2-1|NA|TRBV11-2|NA
TGTGCCAGCAGCTCCCTAGGGCGGGGCACCTACAATGAGCAGTTCTTC
CASSSLGRGTYNEQFF
>TRBJ2-1|NA|TRBV24-1|few
TGTGCCACCAGGGACACTTACAATGAGCAGTTCTTC
CATRDTYNEQFF
>TRBJ2-3|TRBD2|TRBV12-3/TRBV12-4|NA
TGTGCCATCTCGTTAAGCGGGGGCCTAGGGGATACGCAGTATTTT
CAISLSGGLGDTQYF
>TRBJ1-2|NA|TRBV6-6|NA
TGTGCCAGCAATCAAATCGACAGTGGCGGCTACACCTTC
CASNQIDSGGYTF
>TRBJ2-3|NA|TRBV29-1|few
TGCAGCGTCTCCTGGGGAGCTAGCACAGATACGCAGTATTTT
CSVSWGASTDTQYF
>TRBJ2-5|NA|TRBV7-2|NA
TGTGCCAGCAACCAGAAAAGACGGGAGACCCAGTACTTC
CASNQKRRETQYF
>TRBJ2-3|NA|TRBV27|many
TGTGCCAGCAGCGCGGTAGATACGCAGTATTTT
CASSAVDTQYF
>TRBJ1-6|NA|TRBV20-1|few
TGCAGTGCTGGGAGGGCTGCCTGGGGTAGCTCCTATAATTCACCCCTCCACTTT
CSAGRAAWGSSYNSPLHF
>TRBJ1-2|NA|TRBV7-6|NA
TGTGCCAGCAGCGTAGGGGCAGGGGATGTTGGCTACACCTTC
CASSVGAGDVGYTF
>TRBJ2-1|NA|TRBV5-5|NA
TGTGCCAGCAGCCGACTTGACAATGAGCAGTTCTTC
CASSRLDNEQFF
>TRBJ2-2|NA|TRBV27|NA
TGTGCCAGCAGTCCCACGGGGTACACCGGGGAGCTGTTTTTT
CASSPTGYTGELFF
>TRBJ2-3|NA|TRBV20-1|NA
TGCAGTGCTAGTAAAGGCGGAAACACAGATACGCAGTATTTT
CSASKGGNTDTQYF
>TRBJ2-1|TRBD2|TRBV5-1|NA
TGCGCCGGCAGCTACGGGACTAGCGGGGGGCCCTCCTACAATGAGCAGTTCTTC
CAGSYGTSGGPSYNEQFF
>TRBJ1-2|NA|TRBV11-2|NA
TGTGCCAGCAGCTTAGTGGTCCGGGGAACGAGCGGCTACACCTTC
CASSLVVRGTSGYTF
>TRBJ2-3|NA|TRBV28|NA
TGTGCCAGCAGTTTCGGGGCGGGCACAGATATGCAGTATTTT
CASSFGAGTDMQYF
>TRBJ1-2|NA|TRBV3-1|few
TGTGCCAGCAGCCAGCGCTTGGGTGACTACACCTTC
CASSQRLGDYTF
>TRBJ2-7|TRBD1|TRBV5-6|few
TGTGCCAGCAGCTTGGCGGGACAGGGGAACGAGCAGTACTTC
CASSLAGQGNEQYF
>TRBJ2-6|NA|TRBV20-1|few
TGCAGTGCTAGAGATCAAGGGTTCTCTGGGGCCAACGTCCTGACTTTC
CSARDQGFSGANVLTF
>TRBJ2-7|TRBD1|TRBV19|NA
TGTGCCAGTAGTATCGGGACAGGGGGCTACAATGAGCAGTACTTC
CASSIGTGGYNEQYF
>TRBJ2-5|TRBD2|TRBV6-2/TRBV6-3|NA
TGTGCCAGCCGCATTAGCGGGGGGGCTGCCCAAGAGACCCAGTACTTC
CASRISGGAAQETQYF
>TRBJ2-3|TRBD2|TRBV20-1|few
TGCAGTGCTAGAGGGTCTAGCGGGGGTTTCACAGATACGCAGTATTTT
CSARGSSGGFTDTQYF
>TRBJ2-1|NA|TRBV11-2|few
TGTGCCAGCAGCCGTTCCAAGCAGTTCTTC
CASSRSKQFF
>TRBJ2-1|NA|TRBV20-1|NA
TGCAGTGCTAGGGCTACCGAGGGCCGAGATTCTTACAATGAGCAGTTCTTC
CSARATEGRDSYNEQFF
>TRBJ1-2|NA|TRBV7-2|NA
TGTGCCAGCAGCTTAGATTTGGGCAGGAACTATGGCTACACCTTC
CASSLDLGRNYGYTF
>TRBJ2-5|NA|TRBV4-2|NA
TGTGCCAGCAGCGAAACAGGGATGGGGGAGACCCAGTACTTC
CASSETGMGETQYF
>TRBJ2-7|NA|TRBV20-1|few
TGCAGTGCTCCCGGACAGACGACCTACGAGCAGTACTTC
CSAPGQTTYEQYF
>TRBJ2-7|NA|TRBV21-1|few
TGTGCCATGACGGACAGGGGCGTCGGAGAGCAGTACTTC
CAMTDRGVGEQYF
>TRBJ2-3|NA|TRBV6-4|few
TGTGCCAGCAGTCCCCGTGGCGGAGCTAACACAGATACGCAGTATTTT
CASSPRGGANTDTQYF
>TRBJ2-3|NA|TRBV19|NA
TGTGCCAGTAGTATAGATTCGAACAGCGGGCAGTATTTT
CASSIDSNSGQYF
>TRBJ2-7|NA|TRBV6-5|NA
TGTGCCAGCAAAGGGGGGGGGTACAATGAGCAGTACTTC
CASKGGGYNEQYF
>TRBJ2-7|NA|TRBV12-3/TRBV12-4|many
TGTGCCAGCACCCAAGGGGGCGAGCAGTACTTC
CASTQGGEQYF
>TRBJ2-5|TRBD1|TRBV20-1|few
TGCAGTGCTAGAAAGACCGGGACAGGGGGCGGAGAGACCCAGTACTTC
CSARKTGTGGGETQYF
>TRBJ1-2|NA|TRBV28|NA
TGTGCCAGCGGCAGGGGCAACTATGGCTACACCTTC
CASGRGNYGYTF
>TRBJ2-1|TRBD1|TRBV4-1|NA
TGCGCCAGCAGCCATCGACAGGGCTCGAGCTCCTACAATGAGCAGTTCTTC
CASSHRQGSSSYNEQFF
>TRBJ2-1|NA|TRBV12-3/TRBV12-4|NA
TGTGCCAGCAGTTTAGCGCGTAGACAGAACACCTACAATGAGCAGTTCTTC
CASSLARRQNTYNEQFF
>TRBJ2-5|TRBD1|TRBV10-3|few
TGTGCCATCAGTGAGCTCAGACAGGGGGCAAGAGAGACCCAGTACTTC
CAISELRQGARETQYF
>TRBJ1-1|NA|TRBV7-3|NA
TGTGCCGGCAGCAATAAAACGACAATGAACACTGAAGCTTTCTTT
CAGSNKTTMNTEAFF
>TRBJ2-1|NA|TRBV28|NA
TGTGCCAGCAGAACCGGGCCCCATCAGGGGCAGTTCTTC
CASRTGPHQGQFF
>TRBJ2-2|NA|TRBV9|NA
TGTGCCAGCAGCGTGGCCTCGGCAGCCACCGGGGAGCTGTTTTTT
CASSVASAATGELFF
>TRBJ2-7|NA|TRBV10-2|NA
TGCGCCAGCAGTGAGACCCGACGGACCCACGAGCAGTACTTC
CASSETRRTHEQYF
>TRBJ2-7|TRBD1|TRBV20-1|NA
TGCAGTGCTAGAAGTGGAGGGACAGGGATCTACGAGCAGTACTTC
CSARSGGTGIYEQYF
>TRBJ2-5|NA|TRBV6-2/TRBV6-3|few
TGCGCCAGCAGGCAAGGAACCGCACAAGAGACCCAGTACTTC
CASRQGTAQETQYF
>TRBJ2-4|NA|TRBV6-2/TRBV6-3|few
TGTGCCAGCAGTTACTCTAGTGGGAACATTCAGTACTTC
CASSYSSGNIQYF
>TRBJ2-1|NA|TRBV4-2|NA
TGTGCCAGCAGCCAAGGGGAGGTCAAAGGGCCCTACAATGTGCAGTTCTTC
CASSQGEVKGPYNVQFF
>TRBJ2-7|NA|TRBV2|NA
TGTGCCAGCAGTGAGGGGCAGGAGGTATCCTACGAGCAGTACTTC
CASSEGQEVSYEQYF
>TRBJ2-7|NA|TRBV21-1|NA
TGTGCCAGCAGCAGCGGACAGTCAAGGGTGAGCCCCTACGAGCAGTACTTC
CASSSGQSRVSPYEQYF
>TRBJ2-4|NA|TRBV20-1|many
TGCAGTGCTAGCTCCAACCGGGACATGGTTAGGGCCAAAAACATTCAGTACTTC
CSASSNRDMVRAKNIQYF
>TRBJ1-5|TRBD1|TRBV4-2|NA
TGTGCCAGCAGCCAAGAGAACCGGGACAGGATCCAGCCCCAGCATTTT
CASSQENRDRIQPQHF